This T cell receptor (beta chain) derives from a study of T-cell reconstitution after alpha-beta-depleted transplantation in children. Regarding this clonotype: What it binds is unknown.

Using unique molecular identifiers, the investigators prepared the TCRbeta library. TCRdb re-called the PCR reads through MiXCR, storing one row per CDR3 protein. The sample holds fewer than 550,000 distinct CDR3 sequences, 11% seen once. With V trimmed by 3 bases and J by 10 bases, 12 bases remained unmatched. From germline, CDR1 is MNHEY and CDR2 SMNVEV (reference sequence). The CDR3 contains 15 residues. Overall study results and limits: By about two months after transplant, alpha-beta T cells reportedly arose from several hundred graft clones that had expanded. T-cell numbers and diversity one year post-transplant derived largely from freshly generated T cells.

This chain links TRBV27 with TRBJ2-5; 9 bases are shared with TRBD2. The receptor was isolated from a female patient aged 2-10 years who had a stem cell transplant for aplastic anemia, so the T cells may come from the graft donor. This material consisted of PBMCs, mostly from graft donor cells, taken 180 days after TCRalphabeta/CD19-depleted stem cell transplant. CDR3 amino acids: CASSLDWASGDNQYF. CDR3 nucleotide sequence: TGTGCCAGCAGTTTGGATTGGGCTAGCGGGGATAACCAGTACTTC.